These 15 T cell receptor beta chains were sequenced from one sample in a study of shared clonotypes between healthy human individuals. Sequencing used immunoSEQ multiplex PCR; TCRdb keeps in-frame clones, though not all of them. The sample records about 500,000 clones, approximately 77% being singletons. Sequenced input: PBMCs. These receptor sequences come from a middle-aged woman in good health. Some clones in this sample may be carry-over from other donors' samples.

The chain carries TRBV28 and TRBJ2-2; TRBD2 matches 8 bases. V trimming: 3 bases; J trimming: 6 bases; junction bases outside the gene matches: 6. This CDR3 has 15 residues. CDR1 MDHEN and CDR2 SYDVKM come from the germline V gene. The CDR3 sequence is CASSLVGRASGELFF. CDR3 coding DNA: TGTGCCAGCAGTTTGGTCGGGAGGGCCTCCGGGGAGCTGTTTTTT.

V usage is TRBV25-1 and J usage is TRBJ2-2; D perhaps matches TRBD2 (6 bases). Trimming removed 0 bases from V and 0 bases from J, with 8 bases in between. Germline CDR1 and CDR2: MGHDK and SYGVNS. The length of the CDR3 is 16 residues. The CDR3 spells CASSEYGEANTGELFF. In nucleotides, the CDR3 is TGTGCCAGCAGTGAATACGGGGAGGCGAACACCGGGGAGCTGTTTTTT. The whole variable domain, remainder taken from reference TRBV25-1 and TRBJ2-2, is EADIYQTPRYLVIGTGKKITLECSQTMGHDKMYWYQQDPGMELHLIHYSYGVNSTEKGDLSSESTVSRIRTEHFPLTLESARPSHTSQYLCASSEYGEANTGELFFGEGSRLTVL.

This sequence joins TRBV27 and TRBJ1-2; D is perhaps TRBD1 (5 bases). The germline gives CDR1 MNHEY, CDR2 SMNVEV (reference sequence). The CDR3 spans 13 residues. The V gene lost 6 bases and the J gene lost 6 bases, with 14 bases spanning the gap. CDR3 DNA: TGTGCCAGCAGATCCGGACATAGAGATGGCTACACCTTC. As protein: CASRSGHRDGYTF.

The chain is built from TRBV23-1 and TRBJ2-4; 7 bases are a match to TRBD1. TRBV23-1 is assigned to the ORF class and has an uncertain function. V dropped 3 bases and J dropped 3; count of bases not matched to a gene: 8. The CDR3 sequence is 16 residues long. CDR3: CASSHLTGLVKNIQYF. The CDR3 bases are TGCGCCAGCAGTCACCTGACAGGGTTAGTCAAAAACATTCAGTACTTC.

The chain combines TRBV28 with TRBJ1-2, with a possible D match to TRBD1 (6 bases). This CDR3 is 14 amino acids long. Germline CDR1 is MDHEN and CDR2 is SYDVKM. The V end was cut by 3 bases, the J end by 4 bases, with 12 bases between. CDR3 sequence (DNA): TGTGCCAGCAGTTTGGGCAGGGGCACCTATGGCTACACCTTC. This translates into CASSLGRGTYGYTF.

This clone has a count of ten or more. This sample also contains other DNA sequences that code for the same CDR3. The chain employs TRBV28 and TRBJ2-1; 12 positions agree with TRBD2. The CDR3 extends over 16 amino acids. Germline trimming cut 4 bases from V and 7 bases from J; bases unmatched to any gene: 8. The germline CDR1 and CDR2 sequences are MDHEN and SYDVKM. The CDR3 nucleotides are TGTGCCAGCAGTTCGGCACTAGCGGGAGGCCTGAATGAGCAGTTCTTC. Amino acid sequence: CASSSALAGGLNEQFF.

This clone appeared once. The rearrangement links TRBV2 to TRBJ2-1; D might be TRBD1 or TRBD2, each matching 5 bases. V was clipped by 6 bases and J by 1 base, with 10 bases between them. The germline V gene encodes CDR1 SNHLY and CDR2 FYNNEI. The CDR3 runs to 14 residues. The CDR3 loop is CASRVRGSYNEQFF. The CDR3 nucleotides read TGTGCCAGCAGAGTGAGGGGTTCCTACAATGAGCAGTTCTTC.

About this clone itself: Since a far larger clone is one base different, this is likely a read error. The chain combines TRBV28 with TRBJ2-5; D remains unclear. The CDR3 extends over 12 amino acids. CDR1 and CDR2 from the germline V gene are MDHEN and SYDVKM. This CDR3 reads CASSGYQEAQYF. In DNA, the CDR3 is TGTGCCAGCAGTGGGTACCAAGAGGCCCAGTACTTC.

Only a few counts were recorded for this clone. The rearrangement joins TRBV7-9 to TRBJ2-3, with D unresolved. The CDR3 is 12 residues long. V lost 2 bases and J 9 bases, leaving 9 bases between the germline ends. CDR1 SEHNR and CDR2 FQNEAQ come from the germline V gene (reference sequence). In nucleotides, the CDR3 is TGTGCCAGCAGCTTACAAGAGGTAACGCAGTATTTT. Protein: CASSLQEVTQYF.

V gene TRBV6-1 combines with J gene TRBJ2-3; D unclear. CDR1 and CDR2 (germline): MNHNS, SASEGT. The V end lost 3 bases, the J end lost 3 bases, and 13 bases lay between the germline ends. The CDR3 is 15 amino acids. The CDR3 sequence is CASSDDLGSTDTQYF. CDR3 nucleotide sequence: TGTGCCAGCAGTGATGACTTAGGATCGACAGATACGCAGTATTTT.

Comments on this clone: The CDR3 does not end in the conserved phenylalanine or tryptophan, so this is likely a read error. CDR3 DNA sequence: TGCAGCGTTGCCTCCGGGGCGTTGAACACCGAAGCTTTCCTT. It encodes CSVASGALNTEAFL. This chain joins TRBV29-1 and TRBJ1-1; the D gene is possibly TRBD1 (5 bases). This CDR3 is 14 amino acids long. The germline gives CDR1 SQVTM, CDR2 ANQGSEA.

The V call is TRBV28, the J call TRBJ2-5, with D possibly being TRBD1 (8 bases). Per the germline V gene, CDR1 is MDHEN and CDR2 is SYDVKM. The CDR3 spans 15 residues. Trimming took 4 bases from V and 5 from J, leaving 17 bases between them. In DNA form, the CDR3 reads TGTGCCAGCAGTTCCTACAGGGGGGGAGCGGAGACCCAGTACTTC. This sequence encodes CASSSYRGGAETQYF.

On this clone itself: This likely traces to a read error, being one base from a far larger clone. Other DNA sequences in this specimen translate into the identical CDR3. The chain carries TRBV15 and TRBJ1-4; 12 bases match TRBD1. This CDR3 has 16 amino acids. The V gene's germline CDR1 is LNHNV and CDR2 YYDKDF (reference sequence). In nucleotides, the CDR3 is TGTGCCACTAGCAGAGATTCGGGACAGGGGGCTGAAAAACTGTTTTTT. Translation gives CATSRDSGQGAEKLFF. The full variable domain, rest sourced from reference TRBV15 and TRBJ1-4, is DAMVIQNPRYQVTQFGKPVTLSCSQTLNHNVMYWYQQKSSQAPKLLFHYYDKDFNNEADTPDNFQSRRPNTSFCFLDIRSPGLGDTAMYLCATSRDSGQGAEKLFFGSGTQLSVL.

As concerns this clone: Here the CDR3 omits its conserved ending phenylalanine or tryptophan, so a read error is the likely source. The chain uses TRBV7-8 and TRBJ2-7; 13 nucleotides match TRBD2. V lost 5 bases to trimming and J lost 5 bases; unmatched junction nucleotides: 9. This CDR3 is built from 16 residues. Germline V gene data show CDR1 as SGHVS and CDR2 as FQNEAQ. The CDR3 loop reads CASSPGLAGALHEQYL. For the CDR3, the DNA is TGTGCCAGCAGCCCCGGACTAGCGGGAGCGTTGCACGAGCAGTACCTC.

This chain links TRBV7-2 with TRBJ1-1; D remains ambiguous. The V and J ends lost 2 bases and 0 bases respectively, with 7 bases between them. The germline V gene encodes CDR1 SGHTA and CDR2 FQGNSA. This CDR3 is 14 amino acids long. The CDR3 sequence is CASSLFGVNTEAFF. The DNA of the CDR3 is TGTGCCAGCAGCTTATTCGGGGTGAACACTGAAGCTTTCTTT.